The T cell receptor (beta chain) described here comes from a study of blood T cells in healthy people across ages. Sample-barcoded 5' priming and a J-beta primer mix drove a second PCR of about 6 to 12 cycles. The authors tagged each cDNA molecule using a template-switch adaptor with 12 random nucleotides. MiXCR, applied by TCRdb to the 5' RACE reads, yields one record per CDR3 protein. Of approximately 770,000 distinct CDR3 sequences in the sample, 58% are singletons; the top ten hold 20% to 25%. About this clonotype itself: The antigen is not known.

Germline values: CDR1 LGHNA, CDR2 YNFKEQ. The CDR3 totals 13 residues. Study-level results: In long-lived donors, naive CD4+ cell counts and diversity exceeded those of aged donors. Strongly correlated with naive T cell percentage was TCR beta diversity.

The rearrangement links TRBV4-2 to TRBJ2-7; D is perhaps TRBD1 (5 bases). The J call may be in error: the DNA end matches TRBJ2-5 better. Sequencing was done on a sample of blood. The clonotype comes from a man younger than 40 in good health. CDR3 DNA sequence: TGTGCCAGCAGCCTCGACAGTTTCGAGACCCAGTACTTC. Translated, it gives CASSLDSFETQYF.